The clone carrying this T cell receptor (beta chain) came up a few times. The target antigen is unknown. Extracted RNA was reverse transcribed, and the resulting cDNA served as sequencing template. Assay used: immunoSEQ multiplex PCR; TCRdb lists only in-frame clones, some missing. In the table there are about 130,000 clones, less than 70% of which are singletons. Germline V lookup: CDR1 LGHNT, CDR2 FRNRAP. Trimming pared 4 bases from V and 4 bases from J, leaving 2 bases between. The CDR3 contains 10 residues. Treatment meaning: oral pan-JAK inhibitor, 5-10 mg twice daily. These data come from a study of CD8+ T cells in alopecia areata. Study-wide points: Baseline CD8+ expansion's link to response remains uncertain, as there was one nonresponder. Researchers report lesional scalp, most notably alopecia totalis/universalis, outstripped normal scalp in clonality. Many expanded lesional clones persisted during tofacitinib (in both scalp and blood).

Sample: CD8+ T cells sorted from blood, taken at week 4, from a patient treated with tofacitinib. The TCR comes from a human donor with alopecia areata. The chain recombines TRBV12-5 with TRBJ2-7; D is undetermined. Here the CDR3 DNA reads TGTGCTAGTGGTTGGTACGAGCAGTACTTC. Residues: CASGWYEQYF.